Below are 2 T cell receptor beta chains sequenced from a single sample in a study of blood T cell repertoires in COVID-19. Sequenced by immunoSEQ multiplex PCR; TCRdb stores in-frame clones only, minus some. The sample includes 26,000 or so clones, 91% of them seen just once. The specimen was peripheral blood. These receptors were collected from a human donor with active COVID-19. The donor label of this sample is uncertain.

This rearrangement joins TRBV9 to TRBJ2-3; 8 bases align to TRBD2. Germline V gene lookup returns CDR1 SGDLS and CDR2 YYNGEE. There are 16 residues in the CDR3. V trimming: 3 bases; J trimming: 2 bases; junction bases outside the gene matches: 8. Here the CDR3 reads CASSAGGLQDTDTQYF. The CDR3 nucleotides are TGTGCCAGCAGCGCGGGAGGGCTTCAAGACACAGATACGCAGTATTTT.

The genes are TRBV30 and TRBJ2-5; 8 bases are a match to TRBD2. The germline gives CDR1 GTSNPN, CDR2 SVGIG (reference sequence). The CDR3 has 15 residues. The CDR3 nucleotides are TGTGCGGAAGAATCGGTTAGCGGGAAAGGAGAGACCCAGTACTTC. This gives the protein CAEESVSGKGETQYF.